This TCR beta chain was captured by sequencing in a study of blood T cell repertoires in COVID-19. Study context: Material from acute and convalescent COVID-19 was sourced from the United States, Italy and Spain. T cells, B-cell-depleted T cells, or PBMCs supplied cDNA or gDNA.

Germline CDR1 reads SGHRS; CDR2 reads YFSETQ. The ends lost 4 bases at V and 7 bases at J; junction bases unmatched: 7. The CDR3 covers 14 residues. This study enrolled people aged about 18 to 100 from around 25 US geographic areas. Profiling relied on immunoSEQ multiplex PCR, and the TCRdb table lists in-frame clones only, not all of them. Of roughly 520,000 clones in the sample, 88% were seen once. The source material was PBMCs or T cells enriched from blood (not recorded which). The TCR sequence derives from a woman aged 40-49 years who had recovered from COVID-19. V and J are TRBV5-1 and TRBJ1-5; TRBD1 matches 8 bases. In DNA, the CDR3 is TGCGCCAGCAGCGGAGGACAGGGAGGCCAGCCCCAGCATTTT. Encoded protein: CASSGGQGGQPQHF. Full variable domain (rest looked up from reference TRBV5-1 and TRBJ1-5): KAGVTQTPRYLIKTRGQQVTLSCSPISGHRSVSWYQQTPGQGLQFLFEYFSETQRNKGNFPGRFSGRQFSNSRSEMNVSTLELGDSALYLCASSGGQGGQPQHFGDGTRLSIL.